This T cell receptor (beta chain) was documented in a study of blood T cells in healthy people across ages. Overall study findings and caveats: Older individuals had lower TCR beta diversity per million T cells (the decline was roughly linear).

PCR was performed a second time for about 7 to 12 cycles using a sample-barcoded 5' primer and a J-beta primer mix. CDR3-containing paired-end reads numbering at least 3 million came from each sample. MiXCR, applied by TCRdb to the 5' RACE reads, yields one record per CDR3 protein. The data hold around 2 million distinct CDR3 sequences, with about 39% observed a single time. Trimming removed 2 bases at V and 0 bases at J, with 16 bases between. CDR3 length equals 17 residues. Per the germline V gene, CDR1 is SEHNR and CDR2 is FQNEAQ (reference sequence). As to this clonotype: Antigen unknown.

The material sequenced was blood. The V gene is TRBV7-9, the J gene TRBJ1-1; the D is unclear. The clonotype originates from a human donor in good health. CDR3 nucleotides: TGTGCCAGCAGCTTAAGGTGGCCGGGATCTATGAACACTGAAGCTTTCTTT. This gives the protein CASSLRWPGSMNTEAFF.